A selection of T cell receptor beta chains follows, all from one sample in a study of T-cell memory formation after mild COVID-19. TCRdb re-called the 5' RACE reads with MiXCR, one entry per CDR3 protein. The table has 100,000 to 150,000 distinct CDR3 sequences, around 6.3% seen once. Sequenced sample: PBMCs or a T cell subset sorted from them (not recorded which). These TCRs come from an adult woman who had mild COVID-19 (a few samples of this study predate the infection). Cell type and time point are not known. Both conserved end residues are part of each CDR3.

V gene	CDR3 protein
TRBV24-1	CATSESGRKSYEQYF
TRBV20-1	CSARGGALAKNIQYF
TRBV5-1	CASSTTGTGGYNEQFF
TRBV12-3/TRBV12-4	CASRADTNNEQFF
TRBV2	CASRTPGGSFTEAFF
TRBV7-8	CASSLAAYEQYF
TRBV12-3/TRBV12-4	CASSSQLYQPQHF
TRBV7-2	CASSLGLPGGQYF
TRBV12-3/TRBV12-4	CASSLGGVRNTEAFF
TRBV4-3	CASSQEPSGKLAGELFF
TRBV4-1	CASSQVPRETGNSYNEQFF
TRBV7-9	CASSRRGGSTDTQYF
TRBV29-1	CSVEPGFYGYTF
TRBV12-3/TRBV12-4	CASSLGLAGVNTDTQYF
TRBV29-1	CSVEDWQGGTGELFF
TRBV5-1	CASSFLAGTTIGNEQFF
TRBV19	CASSLSGTQNTDTQYF
TRBV20-1	CSAAPLGLAPYGYTF
TRBV4-2	CASSQDTGGEKLFF
TRBV12-3/TRBV12-4	CASSLGRGLGTQYF
TRBV12-3/TRBV12-4	CASSSRVEGTDTQYF
TRBV12-3/TRBV12-4	CASSLDQGFNEQFF
TRBV5-4	CASSLGAHKFF
TRBV20-1	CSAASGEDSTDTQYF
TRBV10-3	CAISDSGTGTSRTDTQYF
TRBV4-1	CASSQEGRASTDTQYF
TRBV6-6	CASKDRGQDYGYTF
TRBV5-1	CASSRGLGYNEQFF
TRBV20-1	CSAVAGGTEQYF
TRBV7-2	CASSPGYPIFTDTQYF
TRBV11-2	CASSSLGRAGYYEQFF
TRBV5-5	CASTGAGGQGEQYF
TRBV5-5	CASSLSGLAGRRRFNEQFF
TRBV7-8	CASSSRPVDTQYF